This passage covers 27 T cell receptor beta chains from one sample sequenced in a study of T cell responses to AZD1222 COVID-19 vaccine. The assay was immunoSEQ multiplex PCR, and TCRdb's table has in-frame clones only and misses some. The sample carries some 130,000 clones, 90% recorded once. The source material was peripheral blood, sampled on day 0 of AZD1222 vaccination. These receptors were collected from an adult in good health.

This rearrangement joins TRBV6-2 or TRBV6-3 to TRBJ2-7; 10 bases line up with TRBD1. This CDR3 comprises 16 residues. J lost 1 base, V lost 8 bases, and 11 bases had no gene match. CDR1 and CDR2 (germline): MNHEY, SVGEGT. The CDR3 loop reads CASGRRQGAVSYEQYF. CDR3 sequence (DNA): TGTGCCAGCGGCCGTAGACAGGGGGCCGTTTCCTACGAGCAGTACTTC.

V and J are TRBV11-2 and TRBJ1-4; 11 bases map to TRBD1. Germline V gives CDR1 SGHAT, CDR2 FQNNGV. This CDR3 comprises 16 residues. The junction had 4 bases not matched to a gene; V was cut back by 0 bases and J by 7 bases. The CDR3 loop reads CASSLDWTGGGEKLFF. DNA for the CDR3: TGTGCCAGCAGCTTAGATTGGACAGGGGGCGGTGAAAAACTGTTTTTT. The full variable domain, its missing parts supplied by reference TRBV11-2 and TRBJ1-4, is EAGVAQSPRYKIIEKRQSVAFWCNPISGHATLYWYQQILGQGPKLLIQFQNNGVVDDSQLPKDRFSAERLKGVDSTLKIQPAKLEDSAVYLCASSLDWTGGGEKLFFGSGTQLSVL.

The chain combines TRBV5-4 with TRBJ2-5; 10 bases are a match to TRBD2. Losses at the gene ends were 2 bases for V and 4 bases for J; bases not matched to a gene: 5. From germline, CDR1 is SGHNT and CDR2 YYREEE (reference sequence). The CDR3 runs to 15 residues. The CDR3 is CASSLAGGRAETQYF. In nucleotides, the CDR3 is TGTGCCAGCAGCTTAGCGGGGGGGCGGGCAGAGACCCAGTACTTC.

The CDR3 nucleotides read TGCAGCGTTGGCAACAATGAAAAACTGTTTTTT. Protein: CSVGNNEKLFF. The chain uses TRBV29-1 and TRBJ1-4; D unclear. Germline-derived CDR1 and CDR2 are SQVTM and ANQGSEA. The CDR3 runs 11 residues. V was trimmed by 4 bases and J by 5 bases, leaving 5 bases between them.

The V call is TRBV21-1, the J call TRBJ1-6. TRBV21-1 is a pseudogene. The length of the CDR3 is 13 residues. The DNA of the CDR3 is TGTGCCAGCCGACTGGTCCATAATTCACCCCTCCACTTT. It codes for CASRLVHNSPLHF.

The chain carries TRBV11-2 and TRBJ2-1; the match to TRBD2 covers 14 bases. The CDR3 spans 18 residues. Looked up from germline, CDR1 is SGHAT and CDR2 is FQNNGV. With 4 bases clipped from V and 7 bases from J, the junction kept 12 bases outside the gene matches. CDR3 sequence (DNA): TGTGCCAGCAGCTCCTTAAGCAGACTAGCGGGGGGGATTAATGAGCAGTTCTTC. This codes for CASSSLSRLAGGINEQFF.

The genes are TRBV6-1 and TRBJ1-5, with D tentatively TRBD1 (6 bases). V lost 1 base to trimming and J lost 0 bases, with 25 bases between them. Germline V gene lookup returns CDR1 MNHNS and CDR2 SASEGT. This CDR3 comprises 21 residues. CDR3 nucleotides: TGTGCCAGCAGTGAAGATAGCCGCTTCCTGGGACAACCCAATAGCAATCAGCCCCAGCATTTT. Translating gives CASSEDSRFLGQPNSNQPQHF.

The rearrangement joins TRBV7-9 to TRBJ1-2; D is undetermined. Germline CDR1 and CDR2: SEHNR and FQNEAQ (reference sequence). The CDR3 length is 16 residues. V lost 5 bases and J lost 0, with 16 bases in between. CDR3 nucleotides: TGTGCCAGCAGCCCTCCCGTGGACGGAACTAACTATGGCTACACCTTC. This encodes CASSPPVDGTNYGYTF. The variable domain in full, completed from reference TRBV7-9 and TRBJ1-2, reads DTGVSQNPRHKITKRGQNVTFRCDPISEHNRLYWYRQTLGQGPEFLTYFQNEAQLEKSRLLSDRFSAERPKGSFSTLEIQRTEQGDSAMYLCASSPPVDGTNYGYTFGSGTRLTVV.

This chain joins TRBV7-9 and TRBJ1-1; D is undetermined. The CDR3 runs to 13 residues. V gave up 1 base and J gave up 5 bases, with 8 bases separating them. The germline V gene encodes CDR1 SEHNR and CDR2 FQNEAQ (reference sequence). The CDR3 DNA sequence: TGTGCCAGCAGCTTAGGGATCCGTACTGAAGCTTTCTTT. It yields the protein CASSLGIRTEAFF.

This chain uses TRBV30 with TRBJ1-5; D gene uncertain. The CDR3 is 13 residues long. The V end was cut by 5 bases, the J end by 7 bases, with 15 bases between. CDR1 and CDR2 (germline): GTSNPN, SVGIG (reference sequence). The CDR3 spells CAWAVGPWQPQHF. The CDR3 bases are TGTGCCTGGGCCGTCGGACCGTGGCAGCCCCAGCATTTT.

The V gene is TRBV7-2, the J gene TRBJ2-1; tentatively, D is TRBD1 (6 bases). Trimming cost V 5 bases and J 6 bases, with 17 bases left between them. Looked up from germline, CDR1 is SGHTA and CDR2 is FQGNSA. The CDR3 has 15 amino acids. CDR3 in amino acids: CASSPNYREINEQFF. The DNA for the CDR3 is TGTGCCAGCAGCCCCAACTACAGGGAAATCAATGAGCAGTTCTTC.

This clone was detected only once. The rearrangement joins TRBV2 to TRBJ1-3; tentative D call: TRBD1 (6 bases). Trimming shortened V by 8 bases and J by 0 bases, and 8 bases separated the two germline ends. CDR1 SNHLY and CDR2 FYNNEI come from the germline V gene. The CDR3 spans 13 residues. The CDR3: CASRQDSGNTIYF. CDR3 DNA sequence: TGTGCCAGCCGACAGGACTCTGGAAACACCATATATTTT.

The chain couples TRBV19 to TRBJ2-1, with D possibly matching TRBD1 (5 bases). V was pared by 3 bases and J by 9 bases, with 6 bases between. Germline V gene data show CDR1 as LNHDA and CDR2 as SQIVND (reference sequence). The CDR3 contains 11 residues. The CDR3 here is CASSIQGEQFF. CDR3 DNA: TGTGCCAGTAGTATCCAGGGTGAGCAGTTCTTC.

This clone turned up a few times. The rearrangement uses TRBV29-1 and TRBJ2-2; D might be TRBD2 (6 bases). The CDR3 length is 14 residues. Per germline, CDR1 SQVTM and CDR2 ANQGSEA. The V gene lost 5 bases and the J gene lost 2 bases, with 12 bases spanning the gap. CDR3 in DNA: TGCAGCGTTCCCTGGGGACTCAACACCGGGGAGCTGTTTTTT. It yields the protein CSVPWGLNTGELFF.

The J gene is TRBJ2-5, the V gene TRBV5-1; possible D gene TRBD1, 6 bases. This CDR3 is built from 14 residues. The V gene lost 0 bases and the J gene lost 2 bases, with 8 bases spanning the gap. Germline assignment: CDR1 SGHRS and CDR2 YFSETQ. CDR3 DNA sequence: TGCGCCAGCAGCTTGGCCCAGGGGCAAGAGACCCAGTACTTC. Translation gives CASSLAQGQETQYF.

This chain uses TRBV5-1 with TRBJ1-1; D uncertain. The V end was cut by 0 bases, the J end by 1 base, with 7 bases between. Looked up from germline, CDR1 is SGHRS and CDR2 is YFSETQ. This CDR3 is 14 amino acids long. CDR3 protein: CASSLGRPNTEAFF. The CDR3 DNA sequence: TGCGCCAGCAGCTTGGGCAGGCCGAACACTGAAGCTTTCTTT.

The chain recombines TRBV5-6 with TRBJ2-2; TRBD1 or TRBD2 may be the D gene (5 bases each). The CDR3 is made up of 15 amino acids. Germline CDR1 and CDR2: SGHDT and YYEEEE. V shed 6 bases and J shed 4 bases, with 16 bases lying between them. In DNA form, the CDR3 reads TGTGCCAGCACCTCCCGGTTTGGGGGCACCGGGGAGCTGTTTTTT. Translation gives CASTSRFGGTGELFF.

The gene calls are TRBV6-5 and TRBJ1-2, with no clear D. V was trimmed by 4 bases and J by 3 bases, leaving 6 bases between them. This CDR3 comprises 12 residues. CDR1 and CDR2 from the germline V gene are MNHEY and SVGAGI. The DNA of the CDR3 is TGTGCCAGCAGTTCCCCCCACTATGGCTACACCTTC. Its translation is CASSSPHYGYTF.

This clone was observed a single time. CDR3 in DNA: TGCGCCAGCAGCTTGGCGGGGTTGTCTGAAGCTTTCTTT. Its translation is CASSLAGLSEAFF. V is TRBV5-1 and J is TRBJ1-1; D is ambiguous. Looked up from germline, CDR1 is SGHRS and CDR2 is YFSETQ. This CDR3 region has 13 residues. Trimming pared 0 bases from V and 6 bases from J, leaving 9 bases between.

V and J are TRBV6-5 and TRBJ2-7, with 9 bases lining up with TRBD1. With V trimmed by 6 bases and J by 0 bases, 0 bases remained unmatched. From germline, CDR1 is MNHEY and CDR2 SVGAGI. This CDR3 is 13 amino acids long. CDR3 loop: CASRTGGSYEQYF. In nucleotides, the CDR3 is TGTGCCAGCAGGACAGGGGGCTCCTACGAGCAGTACTTC.

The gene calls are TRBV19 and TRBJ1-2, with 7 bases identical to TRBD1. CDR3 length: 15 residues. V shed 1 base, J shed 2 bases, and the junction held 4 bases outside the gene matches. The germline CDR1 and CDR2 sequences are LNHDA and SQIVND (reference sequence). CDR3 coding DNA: TGTGCCAGTAGTATAGGAGGCAGGGGGAACTATGGCTACACCTTC. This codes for CASSIGGRGNYGYTF. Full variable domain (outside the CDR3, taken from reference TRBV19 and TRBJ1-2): DGGITQSPKYLFRKEGQNVTLSCEQNLNHDAMYWYRQDPGQGLRLIYYSQIVNDFQKGDIAEGYSVSREKKESFPLTVTSAQKNPTAFYLCASSIGGRGNYGYTFGSGTRLTVV.

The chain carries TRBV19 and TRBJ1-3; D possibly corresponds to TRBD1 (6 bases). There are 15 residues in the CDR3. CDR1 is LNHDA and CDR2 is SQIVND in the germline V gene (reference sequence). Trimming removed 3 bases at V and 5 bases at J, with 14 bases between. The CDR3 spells CASSMVWTVRNTIYF. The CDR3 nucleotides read TGTGCCAGTAGTATGGTGTGGACAGTCCGAAACACCATATATTTT.

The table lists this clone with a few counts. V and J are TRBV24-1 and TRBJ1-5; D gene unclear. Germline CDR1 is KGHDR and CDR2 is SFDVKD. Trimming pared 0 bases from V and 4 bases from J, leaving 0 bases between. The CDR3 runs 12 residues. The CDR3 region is CATSDLNQPQHF. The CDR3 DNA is TGTGCCACCAGTGATTTGAATCAGCCCCAGCATTTT.

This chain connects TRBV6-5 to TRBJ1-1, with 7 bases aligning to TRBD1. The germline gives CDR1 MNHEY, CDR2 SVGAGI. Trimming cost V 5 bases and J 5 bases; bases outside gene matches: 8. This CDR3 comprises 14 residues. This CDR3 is CASSIQGRRTEAFF. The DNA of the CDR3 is TGTGCCAGCAGTATACAGGGGCGGAGAACTGAAGCTTTCTTT.

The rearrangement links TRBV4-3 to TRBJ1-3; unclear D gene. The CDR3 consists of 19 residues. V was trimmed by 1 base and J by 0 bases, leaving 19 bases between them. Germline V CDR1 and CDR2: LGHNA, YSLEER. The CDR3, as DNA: TGCGCCAGCAGCCAAGGATATAGTGGAGGGCTGAGCTCTGGAAACACCATATATTTT. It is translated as CASSQGYSGGLSSGNTIYF.

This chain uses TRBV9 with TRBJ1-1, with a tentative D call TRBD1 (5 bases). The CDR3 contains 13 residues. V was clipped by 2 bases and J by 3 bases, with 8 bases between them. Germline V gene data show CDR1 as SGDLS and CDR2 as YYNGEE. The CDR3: CASSVSGDTEAFF. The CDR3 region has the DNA TGTGCCAGCAGCGTCTCGGGGGACACTGAAGCTTTCTTT.

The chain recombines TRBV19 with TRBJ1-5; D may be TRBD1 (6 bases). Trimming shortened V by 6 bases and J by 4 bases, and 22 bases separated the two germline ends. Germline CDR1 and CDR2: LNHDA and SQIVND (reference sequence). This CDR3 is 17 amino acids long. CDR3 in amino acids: CASRELGAMFQNQPQHF. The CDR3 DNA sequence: TGTGCCAGTAGGGAATTGGGGGCGATGTTCCAGAATCAGCCCCAGCATTTT.